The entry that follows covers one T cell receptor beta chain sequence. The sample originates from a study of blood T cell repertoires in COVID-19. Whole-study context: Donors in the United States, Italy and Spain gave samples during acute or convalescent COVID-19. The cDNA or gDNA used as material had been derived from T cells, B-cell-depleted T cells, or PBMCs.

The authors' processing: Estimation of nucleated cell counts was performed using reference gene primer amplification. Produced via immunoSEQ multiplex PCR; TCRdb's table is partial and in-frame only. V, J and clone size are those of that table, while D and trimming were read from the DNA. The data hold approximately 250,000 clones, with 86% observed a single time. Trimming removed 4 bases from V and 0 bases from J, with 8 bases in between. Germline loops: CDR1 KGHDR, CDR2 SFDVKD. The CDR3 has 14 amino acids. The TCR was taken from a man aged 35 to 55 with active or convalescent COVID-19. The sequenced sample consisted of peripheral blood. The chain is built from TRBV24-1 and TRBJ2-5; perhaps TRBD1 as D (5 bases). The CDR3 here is CATSDPTDQETQYF. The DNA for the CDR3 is TGTGCCACCAGTGACCCGACAGACCAAGAGACCCAGTACTTC.